Listed below are T cell receptor beta chains from one sample, sequenced in a study of blood T cell repertoires in COVID-19. Assay: immunoSEQ multiplex PCR; the TCRdb copy retains only in-frame clones and omits some. The table includes fewer than 300,000 clones, over 75% detected once. The sequencing input was peripheral blood. These receptors were obtained from a human donor in a cohort sampled during active COVID-19. Each CDR3 is given with its conserved first and last residue. A D gene is named only where the DNA matches it firmly. Not every row has a clone size; where given, it reads once, few, many or a size class.

TRBJ2-1 | NA | TRBV5-1 | NA | 15 | CASSLQTISYDEQFF | TGCGCCAGCAGCTTGCAGACTATCTCCTACGATGAGCAGTTCTTC
TRBJ2-1 | NA | TRBV18 | TRBD2 | 15 | CASSPGGGAYNEQFF | TGTGCCAGCTCACCGGGCGGGGGAGCCTACAATGAGCAGTTCTTC
TRBJ2-5 | NA | TRBV3-1/TRBV3-2 | TRBD1 | 15 | CASISWTGAEETQYF | TGTGCCAGCATCTCCTGGACAGGGGCGGAGGAGACCCAGTACTTC
TRBJ2-1 | NA | TRBV27 | TRBD2 | 16 | CASSLLNYGRAFEQFF | TGTGCCAGCAGTCTTTTAAACTACGGGAGGGCCTTTGAGCAGTTCTTC
TRBJ1-3 | once | TRBV28 | NA | 14 | CASSPGQAGNTIYF | TGTGCCAGCAGCCCGGGACAAGCTGGAAACACCATATATTTT
TRBJ2-3 | NA | TRBV11-2 | TRBD2 | 15 | CASSLAGGALDTQYF | TGTGCCAGCAGCTTAGCCGGGGGGGCCTTAGATACGCAGTATTTT
TRBJ2-7 | NA | TRBV6-2/TRBV6-3 | NA | 13 | CASSYLRANEQYF | TGTGCCAGCAGTTACCTCAGGGCCAACGAGCAGTACTTC
TRBJ2-3 | NA | TRBV3-1/TRBV3-2 | TRBD2 | 17 | CASSQDITGGPRDTQYF | TGTGCCAGCAGCCAAGATATAACGGGAGGGCCGAGAGATACGCAGTATTTT
TRBJ2-2 | NA | TRBV7-6 | TRBD2 | 19 | CASSHPGTSGSLGTGELFF | TGTGCCAGCAGCCACCCGGGGACTAGCGGGAGCCTCGGCACCGGGGAGCTGTTTTTT
TRBJ1-1 | few | TRBV7-3 | NA | 13 | CASSLTGQQQAFF | TGTGCCAGCAGCTTAACGGGGCAGCAGCAAGCTTTCTTT
TRBJ2-7 | NA | TRBV10-1 | NA | 14 | CASSDPPGIYEQYF | TGCGCCAGCAGTGATCCCCCGGGGATCTACGAGCAGTACTTC
TRBJ2-5 | NA | TRBV27 | NA | 14 | CASSLQGMGETQYF | TGTGCCAGCAGTTTACAGGGGATGGGGGAGACCCAGTACTTC
TRBJ1-5 | once | TRBV15 | NA | 15 | CATSRERVVGQPQHF | TGTGCCACCAGCAGAGAGAGGGTCGTGGGTCAGCCCCAGCATTTT
TRBJ2-2 | NA | TRBV28 | TRBD1 | 14 | CASIQGQIIGELFF | TGTGCCAGCATCCAGGGACAGATAATCGGGGAGCTGTTTTTT
TRBJ1-1 | few | TRBV29-1 | NA | 12 | CSVQAGGTEAFF | TGCAGCGTCCAAGCCGGGGGCACTGAAGCTTTCTTT
TRBJ2-3 | NA | TRBV28 | NA | 14 | CASTSLESTDTQYF | TGTGCCAGCACCTCCCTAGAAAGCACAGATACGCAGTATTTT
TRBJ1-5 | NA | TRBV5-5 | NA | 15 | CASSHRRASNQPQHF | TGTGCCAGCAGCCACCGGCGGGCTAGCAATCAGCCCCAGCATTTT
TRBJ2-7 | few | TRBV19 | NA | 14 | CASSRDTISYEQYF | TGTGCCAGTAGCAGGGACACGATCTCCTACGAGCAGTACTTC
TRBJ2-2 | few | TRBV29-1 | TRBD2 | 14 | CSALAGANTGELFF | TGCAGCGCATTAGCGGGAGCGAACACCGGGGAGCTGTTTTTT
TRBJ2-1 | NA | TRBV27 | TRBD2 | 16 | CASRRASGYSYNEQFF | TGTGCCAGCAGACGGGCTAGCGGATACTCCTACAATGAGCAGTTCTTC
TRBJ2-6 | few | TRBV7-3 | NA | 13 | CASSLVGANVLTF | TGTGCCAGCAGCTTAGTAGGGGCCAACGTCCTGACTTTC
TRBJ2-7 | NA | TRBV7-9 | TRBD1 | 14 | CASSLSQGAYEQYF | TGTGCCAGCAGCTTATCACAGGGGGCTTACGAGCAGTACTTC
TRBJ2-5 | NA | TRBV13 | NA | 13 | CASSQAGQETQYF | TGTGCCAGCAGCCAGGCGGGCCAAGAGACCCAGTACTTC
TRBJ1-1 | NA | TRBV6-5 | NA | 16 | CASSLTGSGRGTEAFF | TGTGCCAGCAGTTTAACAGGGTCGGGTCGCGGTACTGAAGCTTTCTTT
TRBJ2-2 | NA | TRBV5-4 | NA | 14 | CASSFQGGDGELFF | TGTGCCAGCAGCTTTCAGGGCGGGGACGGGGAGCTGTTTTTT
TRBJ1-1 | NA | TRBV12-3/TRBV12-4 | NA | 13 | CASTPWANTEAFF | TGTGCCAGCACCCCTTGGGCGAACACTGAAGCTTTCTTT
TRBJ2-7 | NA | TRBV5-1 | TRBD1 | 16 | CASSGWTGGSSYEQYF | TGCGCCAGCAGCGGGTGGACAGGGGGAAGCTCCTACGAGCAGTACTTC
TRBJ1-1 | NA | TRBV6-5 | NA | 11 | CASSPGTEAFF | TGTGCCAGCAGCCCCGGTACTGAAGCTTTCTTT
TRBJ1-2 | NA | TRBV5-1 | NA | 14 | CASSPGGGSRGYTF | TGCGCCAGCAGCCCCGGGGGGGGGTCTCGGGGCTACACCTTC
TRBJ2-7 | NA | TRBV9 | TRBD2 | 16 | CASSAGLAGPPYEQYF | TGTGCCAGCAGCGCGGGACTAGCGGGTCCCCCCTACGAGCAGTACTTC
TRBJ1-5 | NA | TRBV6-5 | NA | 14 | CASSYRAFNQPQHF | TGTGCCAGCAGTTACCGAGCCTTCAATCAGCCCCAGCATTTT
TRBJ1-2 | NA | TRBV11-2 | NA | 14 | CASSRTALNYGYTF | TGTGCCAGCAGCAGGACAGCCCTTAACTATGGCTACACCTTC
TRBJ1-3 | NA | TRBV5-6 | NA | 16 | CASSLGHLSSGNTIYF | TGTGCCAGCAGCTTGGGACACTTATCCTCTGGAAACACCATATATTTT
TRBJ2-1 | NA | TRBV4-3 | NA | 13 | CASSQDSYNEQFF | TGCGCCAGCAGCCAAGACAGCTACAATGAGCAGTTCTTC
TRBJ1-4 | NA | TRBV2 | NA | 17 | CASDTERLAEFNEKLFF | TGTGCCAGCGATACTGAAAGACTCGCAGAGTTTAATGAAAAACTGTTTTTT
TRBJ2-1 | NA | TRBV14 | TRBD2 | 20 | CASSQRLGLAGGSSYNEQFF | TGTGCCAGCAGCCAACGTCTGGGACTAGCGGGAGGGAGCTCCTACAATGAGCAGTTCTTC
TRBJ2-1 | NA | TRBV4-1 | TRBD1 | 15 | CASSQAGQGVGEQFF | TGCGCCAGCAGCCAAGCGGGACAGGGGGTTGGTGAGCAGTTCTTC
TRBJ1-1 | NA | TRBV6-6 | TRBD1 | 18 | CASSPLVGARGLGTEAFF | TGTGCCAGCAGTCCCCTCGTCGGGGCCAGGGGGCTTGGCACTGAAGCTTTCTTT
TRBJ2-1 | few | TRBV5-4 | NA | 15 | CASSLGGLALDEQFF | TGTGCCAGCAGCTTGGGCGGGCTAGCGTTGGATGAGCAGTTCTTC
TRBJ2-7 | NA | TRBV5-5 | NA | 14 | CASRAGTLTYEQYF | TGTGCCAGCAGGGCCGGGACACTAACCTACGAGCAGTACTTC
TRBJ2-1 | NA | TRBV29-1 | TRBD2 | 14 | CSVGGLARGNEQFF | TGCAGCGTTGGAGGACTAGCAAGGGGCAATGAGCAGTTCTTC